The T cell receptor beta chain under discussion was sequenced for a study of glioma-infiltrating T cells after dendritic cell vaccination. The study's findings and limits: Few patients contributed both blood and tumor specimens. Higher TCR clonality did not directly relate to longer survival.

With respect to this clone: The antigen remains unidentified.

V shed 3 bases and J shed 1 base, with 10 bases lying between them. CDR1 and CDR2 from the germline V gene are MNHNS and SASEGT. The CDR3 runs 15 residues. TCRB CDR3 was amplified from 2 ug genomic DNA or less. This table comes from immunoSEQ multiplex PCR, and its TCRdb copy is limited to in-frame clones, with some not included. The table has 80,000 to 95,000 clones, 70% to 90% seen once. V is TRBV6-1 and J is TRBJ2-1; possible D gene TRBD2, 5 bases. The receptor's source is a human donor with glioblastoma. Sequencing used blood, obtained before dendritic cell vaccination. The CDR3 is CASSDDYQSYNEQFF. The CDR3 region has the DNA TGTGCCAGCAGTGATGACTACCAGTCCTACAATGAGCAGTTCTTC.